This TCR beta chain was identified in a study of technical replicates of blood from a few donors. Germline V CDR1 and CDR2: MNHNS, SASEGT. CDR3 length: 14 amino acids. The V end was cut by 7 bases, the J end by 7 bases, with 20 bases between. Profiled with immunoSEQ multiplex PCR; TCRdb holds only in-frame clones, not every one. The sample lists roughly 87,000 clones, 90% to 95% occurring once. This clone was detected only once. Sequencing was performed on T cells isolated from PBMCs. The TCR originated in a human donor in good health. The chain recombines TRBV6-1 with TRBJ2-7; tentatively, D is TRBD1 (5 bases). The CDR3 protein is CASTRAQTPLEQYF. As DNA, the CDR3 is TGTGCCAGCACCAGGGCCCAGACCCCTTTGGAGCAGTACTTC.